The present T cell receptor (beta chain) was sequenced within a study of CD8+CD57+ T cells in acquired aplastic anemia. Study summary: Sorted CD4+ and CD8+ cells yielded DNA averaging approximately 3.5 ug. Regarding the study as a whole: Around 29 CD8+ CDR3 sequences were shared between patients and controls.

As for this clonotype: The target antigen is unknown.

The use of genomic DNA as template underpinned the TCR beta VDJ and CDR3 profiling. TCRdb independently ran MiXCR on the reads; one entry per CDR3 protein. The data show under 250,000 distinct CDR3 sequences, 45% to 50% seen once. With V trimmed by 4 bases and J by 3 bases, 3 bases remained unmatched. The CDR3 loop spans 15 amino acids. Germline lookup yields CDR1 MNHNS and CDR2 SASEGT. Only patients with CD8+CD57+ cell expansion on flow cytometry were chosen for sequencing. Each patient had severe acquired aplastic anemia. No patient had been given any therapy when blood was sampled. This sequence originates from a human donor with aplastic anemia. The rearrangement uses TRBV6-1 and TRBJ1-6, with 7 bases that match TRBD1. Specimen: sorted CD4+, CD8+, or CD8+CD57+ T cells (not recorded which) from PBMCs. CDR3 loop: CASSVNRGYNSPLHF. The CDR3 DNA follows: TGTGCCAGCAGTGTAAACAGGGGCTATAATTCACCCCTCCACTTT.